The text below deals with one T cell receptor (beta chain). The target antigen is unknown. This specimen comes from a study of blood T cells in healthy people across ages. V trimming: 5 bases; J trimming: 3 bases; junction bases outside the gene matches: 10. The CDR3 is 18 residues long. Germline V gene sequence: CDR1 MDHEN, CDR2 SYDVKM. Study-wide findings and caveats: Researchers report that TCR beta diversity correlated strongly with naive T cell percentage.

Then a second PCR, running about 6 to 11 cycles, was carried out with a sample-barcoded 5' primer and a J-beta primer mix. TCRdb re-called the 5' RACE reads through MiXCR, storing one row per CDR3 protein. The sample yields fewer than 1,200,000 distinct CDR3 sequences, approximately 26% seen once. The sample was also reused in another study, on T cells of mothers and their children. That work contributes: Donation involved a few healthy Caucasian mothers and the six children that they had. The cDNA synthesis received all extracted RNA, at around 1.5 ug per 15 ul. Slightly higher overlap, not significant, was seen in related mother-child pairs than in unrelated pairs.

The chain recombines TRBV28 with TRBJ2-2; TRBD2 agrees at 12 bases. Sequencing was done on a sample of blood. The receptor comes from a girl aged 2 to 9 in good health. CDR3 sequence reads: CASSTRLAGVYYTGELFF. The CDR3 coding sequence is TGTGCCAGCAGTACCCGACTAGCGGGAGTGTATTACACCGGGGAGCTGTTTTTT. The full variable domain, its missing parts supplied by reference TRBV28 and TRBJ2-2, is DVKVTQSSRYLVKRTGEKVFLECVQDMDHENMFWYRQDPGLGLRLIYFSYDVKMKEKGDIPEGYSVSREKKERFSLILESASTNQTSMYLCASSTRLAGVYYTGELFFGEGSRLTVL.